Sequencing of this T cell receptor (beta chain) was carried out in a study of shared clonotypes between healthy human individuals. This CDR3 has 11 amino acids. Germline CDR1 reads MDHEN; CDR2 reads SYDVKM. This clone showed up just a few times. One junction end disagrees with the germline gene, perhaps due to a read error. The donor cohort consisted entirely of Caucasian adults residing in Nashville, Tennessee. The assay was immunoSEQ multiplex PCR, and TCRdb's table has in-frame clones only and misses some. The data contain about 490,000 clones, over 75% of them seen just once; the ten biggest clones take up roughly 13%.

The clonotype comes from a middle-aged woman in good health. Some clones in this sample may be carry-over from other donors' samples. J is TRBJ1-2 and V is TRBV28; tentatively, D is TRBD1 (5 bases). The sequenced sample consisted of PBMCs. In DNA form, the CDR3 reads TGTGCCAGCAGTTTATATCAGGGCCCCTCCTTC. Its protein is CASSLYQGPSF.